This T cell receptor beta chain was recovered during a study of Ad26.COV2.S vaccination and SARS-CoV-2 variants. Study information: Ad26.COV2.S arm of COV1001 included the donor. Ad26.COV2.S given intramuscularly, once or twice 56 days apart.

From germline, CDR1 is SGHKS and CDR2 YYEKEE (reference sequence). CDR3 length: 13 residues. V was pared by 0 bases and J by 4 bases, with 7 bases between. A word on this clone: Its antigen is not identified.

Libraries were prepared by immunoSEQ multiplex PCR; TCRdb keeps only in-frame clonotypes and omits some of them. The table lists about 400,000 clones, approximately 91% of them singletons. Study results and caveats: People given the vaccine had a wider spike-specific TCR breadth than placebo recipients did.

Treatment described: some 20 received Ad26.COV2.S at low or high dose, single or two shots; several received placebo; per-sample allocation not given. On day 63 after the first injection, vaccine and placebo recipients gave samples. This chain connects TRBV5-5 to TRBJ1-1; D might be TRBD1 (5 bases). This receptor was obtained from a person between 18 and 65 years old who received the Ad26.COV2.S COVID-19 vaccine or a placebo. The sample in question was peripheral blood, obtained in a trial of Ad26.COV2.S vaccine versus placebo. CDR3 sequence: CASSLAQGTEAFF. The CDR3, as DNA: TGTGCCAGCAGCTTGGCTCAGGGCACTGAAGCTTTCTTT.